The 29 T cell receptor beta chains reported below all come from one sample, sequenced in a study of blood T cells in healthy people across ages. A second PCR of about 7 to 12 cycles used a sample-barcoded 5' primer and a J-beta primer mix. One entry per CDR3 protein results from TCRdb running MiXCR on the 5' RACE reads. Of roughly 800,000 distinct CDR3 sequences detected, about three fifths appear once; the ten largest clones hold about 20%. Sequences were obtained from blood. Every receptor here comes from a man aged 25 to 40 in good health.

This clonotype was observed a handful of times. The CDR3 nucleotides read TGTGCCAGCACTCTACGGGGGAAAAACTATGGCTACACCTTC. Translated: CASTLRGKNYGYTF. The V gene is TRBV12-3 or TRBV12-4, the J gene TRBJ1-2, with a weak D call TRBD1 (5 bases). V gave up 7 bases and J gave up 2 bases, with 14 bases separating them. The CDR3 consists of 14 residues.

This clonotype was detected a few times. The DNA for the CDR3 is TGCAGCGTTGCTAGCGGGGGCAACAATGAGCAGTTCTTC. Its protein is CSVASGGNNEQFF. The chain has TRBV29-1 and TRBJ2-1; 10 bases line up with TRBD2. CDR1 is SQVTM, CDR2 ANQGSEA, per germline. V lost 4 bases to trimming and J lost 5 bases; unmatched junction nucleotides: 2. The CDR3 is 13 residues long.

The DNA of the CDR3 is TGTGCCTGGACCGCGGGACAGGGACCCTACGAGCAGTACTTC. Encoded protein: CAWTAGQGPYEQYF. The rearrangement joins TRBV30 to TRBJ2-7; 9 bases align to TRBD1. Germline CDR1 GTSNPN, CDR2 SVGIG (reference sequence). The CDR3 is 14 amino acids. Unmatched junction bases numbered 6, after V lost 4 bases and J lost 2 bases. The complete variable domain, with remaining parts taken from reference TRBV30 and TRBJ2-7, reads SQTIHQWPATLVQPVGSPLSLECTVEGTSNPNLYWYRQAAGRGLQLLFYSVGIGQISSEVPQNLSASRPQDRQFILSSKKLLLSDSGFYLCAWTAGQGPYEQYFGPGTRLTVT.

This sequence joins TRBV29-1 and TRBJ2-5; TRBD1 agrees at 7 bases. From germline, CDR1 is SQVTM and CDR2 ANQGSEA. Trimming at V came to 7 bases and at J to 0 bases, leaving 5 bases not matched to a gene. The CDR3 covers 13 residues. CDR3 DNA sequence: TGCAGCGGTGGGGGACAGTACCAAGAGACCCAGTACTTC. It codes for CSGGGQYQETQYF.

This chain joins TRBV5-6 and TRBJ1-2; the D gene is possibly TRBD1 (5 bases). The germline CDR1 and CDR2 sequences are SGHDT and YYEEEE. The CDR3 has 16 amino acids. V lost 7 bases and J lost 1, with 20 bases in between. The DNA of the CDR3 is TGTGCCAGCCAACTGGGGCAGGCGCTTTTTAACTATGGCTACACCTTC. Protein: CASQLGQALFNYGYTF.

This clonotype was recorded a few times. The J gene is TRBJ2-5, the V gene TRBV29-1; no firm D call. The CDR3 extends over 15 amino acids. CDR1 SQVTM and CDR2 ANQGSEA come from the germline V gene. Trimming took 7 bases from V and 4 from J, leaving 22 bases between them. This CDR3 reads CSAGSFGSKGETQYF. The DNA for the CDR3 is TGCAGCGCCGGTTCTTTTGGGTCTAAGGGAGAGACCCAGTACTTC. The whole variable domain, filled in from reference TRBV29-1 and TRBJ2-5, reads SAVISQKPSRDICQRGTSLTIQCQVDSQVTMMFWYRQQPGQSLTLIATANQGSEATYESGFVIDKFPISRPNLTFSTLTVSNMSPEDSSIYLCSAGSFGSKGETQYFGPGTRLLVL.

V usage is TRBV20-1 and J usage is TRBJ2-7, with 11 bases matching TRBD2. Per the germline V gene, CDR1 is DFQATT and CDR2 is SNEGSKA (reference sequence). Trimming took 6 bases from V and 0 from J; bases not matched to a gene: 4. CDR3 size: 14 residues. DNA of the CDR3: TGCAGTGCGGAACTAGCGGGAGTCTCCTACGAGCAGTACTTC. Translated, it gives CSAELAGVSYEQYF.

The chain combines TRBV6-5 with TRBJ2-7, with 7 bases fitting TRBD1. The germline V gene has CDR1 MNHEY and CDR2 SVGAGI. CDR3 length: 14 amino acids. V was pared by 3 bases and J by 2 bases, with 4 bases of the junction left unmatched. The CDR3 loop reads CASSYRDSAYEQYF. Written as DNA, the CDR3 is TGTGCCAGCAGTTATAGGGACAGCGCCTACGAGCAGTACTTC.

The table lists this clonotype with a few counts. The chain joins TRBV4-3 to TRBJ2-5; 10 bases line up with TRBD2. Germline V gene sequence: CDR1 LGHNA, CDR2 YSLEER. The V and J ends lost 0 bases and 5 bases, in that order; junction bases with no gene match: 9. The CDR3 runs 17 residues. The CDR3 spells CASSQEDRSGRAETQYF. For the CDR3, the DNA is TGCGCCAGCAGCCAAGAGGACCGAAGCGGGAGGGCGGAGACCCAGTACTTC.

This clonotype was seen at least ten times. V usage is TRBV5-1 and J usage is TRBJ2-5, with TRBD2 identical over 9 bases. There are 15 residues in the CDR3. Per the germline V gene, CDR1 is SGHRS and CDR2 is YFSETQ. V was pared by 5 bases and J by 6 bases, with 11 bases of the junction left unmatched. The CDR3 DNA reads as TGCGCCAGCAGTAAGGGACTAGCTGAAATAAAGACCCAGTACTTC. It encodes CASSKGLAEIKTQYF.

The sample holds many counts of this clonotype. This chain connects TRBV5-6 to TRBJ2-7, with D possibly matching TRBD1 (6 bases). CDR1 and CDR2 from the germline V gene are SGHDT and YYEEEE. The CDR3 contains 16 residues. Trimming removed 3 bases at V and 2 bases at J, with 18 bases between. Here the CDR3 DNA reads TGTGCCAGCAGCTCACTCGCAGGGGTGTGGACCTACGAGCAGTACTTC. Protein sequence: CASSSLAGVWTYEQYF.

The sample holds a few counts of this clonotype. The CDR3 DNA reads TGTGCCAGCAGCCTCCGACTAGCGGGGGTACAAAACATTCAGTACTTC. Encoded protein: CASSLRLAGVQNIQYF. This chain connects TRBV6-2 or TRBV6-3 to TRBJ2-4, with 12 bases fitting TRBD2. The ends lost 6 bases at V and 5 bases at J; junction bases unmatched: 8. Germline CDR1 and CDR2: MNHEY and SVGEGT. CDR3 length: 16 amino acids.

The chain combines TRBV12-3 or TRBV12-4 with TRBJ2-5; 9 nucleotides match TRBD2. V shed 5 bases and J 5 bases; nucleotides not matched to a gene: 3. The CDR3 has 13 amino acids. The CDR3 reads CASSGLAPETQYF. The CDR3 nucleotides read TGTGCCAGCAGTGGACTAGCGCCCGAGACCCAGTACTTC.

V is TRBV20-1 and J is TRBJ2-1; 8 nucleotides match TRBD2. The CDR3 length is 14 residues. Germline CDR1 DFQATT, CDR2 SNEGSKA (reference sequence). J was trimmed by 7 bases and V by 1 base; bases with no gene match: 6. For the CDR3, the DNA is TGCAGTGCTAGAGGCGGGGGGCCTACTAATGAGCAGTTCTTC. It yields the protein CSARGGGPTNEQFF.

The gene calls are TRBV20-1 and TRBJ2-7; D is uncertain. The germline V and J ends were trimmed by 3 bases and 8 bases, with 17 bases remaining between them. CDR3 length: 13 residues. Germline V gene data show CDR1 as DFQATT and CDR2 as SNEGSKA (reference sequence). CDR3 coding DNA: TGCAGTGCTAGCATCGGCGTTGCGCAACAGCAGTACTTC. This gives the protein CSASIGVAQQQYF.

This clonotype was counted a single time. The chain uses TRBV6-5 and TRBJ1-2; perhaps TRBD1 as D (6 bases). Germline CDR1 reads MNHEY; CDR2 reads SVGAGI. V lost 0 bases to trimming and J lost 6 bases, with 17 bases between them. The CDR3 sequence is 16 residues long. The CDR3 DNA reads as TGTGCCAGCAGTTACTCGAACAGGGATTTTAAGGATGGCTACACCTTC. It codes for CASSYSNRDFKDGYTF.

This clonotype has only a few counts. The rearrangement links TRBV29-1 to TRBJ2-7; D is unclear. Trimming left V 6 bases short and J 3 bases short, with 18 bases between. This CDR3 is built from 14 residues. The germline V gene encodes CDR1 SQVTM and CDR2 ANQGSEA. The CDR3 sequence is CSVRSGIKNYEQYF. In nucleotides, the CDR3 is TGCAGCGTCAGGTCCGGAATAAAAAACTACGAGCAGTACTTC.

The chain is built from TRBV12-3 or TRBV12-4 and TRBJ1-4; D is uncertain. The CDR3 extends over 14 amino acids. V was trimmed by 5 bases and J by 5 bases, leaving 12 bases between them. CDR3 residues: CASSPILGNEKLFF. In DNA, the CDR3 is TGTGCCAGCAGTCCGATTTTGGGAAATGAAAAACTGTTTTTT.

For this clonotype: The CDR3 end shows no conserved phenylalanine or tryptophan, and so a read error is likely. V usage is TRBV5-1 and J usage is TRBJ2-3; TRBD2 agrees at 7 bases. CDR1 and CDR2 (germline): SGHRS, YFSETQ. There are 15 residues in the CDR3. This CDR3 is CASSLQAGTTDTQYS. In nucleotides, the CDR3 is TGTGCCAGCAGCCTTCAAGCGGGAACCACAGATACGCAGTATTCT.

The chain couples TRBV29-1 to TRBJ1-4; no definite D call. CDR1 is SQVTM and CDR2 is ANQGSEA in the germline V gene. Deletions cut 6 bases from V and 8 bases from J, with 16 bases between. CDR3 length: 13 residues. CDR3 residues: CSVAPTADEKLFF. The CDR3 DNA is TGCAGCGTGGCCCCGACCGCCGACGAAAAACTGTTTTTT.

This clonotype was picked up a small number of times. The chain employs TRBV29-1 and TRBJ2-1, with 8 bases fitting TRBD2. J lost 2 bases, V lost 5 bases, and 5 bases had no gene match. From germline, CDR1 is SQVTM and CDR2 ANQGSEA. The CDR3 extends over 14 amino acids. Here the CDR3 reads CSVPQRGTYNEQFF. The CDR3 nucleotides read TGCAGCGTTCCTCAGCGGGGGACCTACAATGAGCAGTTCTTC.

This clonotype was seen only a few times. This rearrangement joins TRBV7-8 to TRBJ2-1; D gene ambiguous. The CDR3 spans 16 residues. The V gene's germline CDR1 is SGHVS and CDR2 FQNEAQ. With 1 base removed from V and 8 bases from J, the gap between germline ends came to 18 bases. CDR3 bases: TGTGCCAGCAGCTTAGAGGATTTTGGAGATTTCCATGAGCAGTTCTTC. Its protein is CASSLEDFGDFHEQFF.

This clonotype was seen a few times. V usage is TRBV9 and J usage is TRBJ2-6; no reliable D call. Germline V gene lookup returns CDR1 SGDLS and CDR2 YYNGEE. V was pared by 4 bases and J by 0 bases, with 14 bases between. The CDR3 contains 17 residues. CDR3 region: CASSYGPDRSGANVLTF. CDR3 coding DNA: TGTGCCAGCAGCTACGGCCCAGACCGCTCTGGGGCCAACGTCCTGACTTTC.

This clonotype was recorded only once. This chain links TRBV6-1 with TRBJ2-5, with D tentatively TRBD2 (5 bases). The CDR3 extends over 14 amino acids. Germline loops: CDR1 MNHNS, CDR2 SASEGT. V was cut by 6 bases and J by 0 bases, with 11 bases left in between. CDR3 in DNA: TGTGCCAGCAGGACTACAGCGAACCAAGAGACCCAGTACTTC. Protein product: CASRTTANQETQYF.

The V and J genes are TRBV5-6 and TRBJ2-7; D might be TRBD1 or TRBD2, each matching 6 bases. The J call may be mistaken, given a closer DNA end match to TRBJ2-5. The germline V gene encodes CDR1 SGHDT and CDR2 YYEEEE. The CDR3 runs to 13 residues. CDR3 in amino acids: CASGGTPQETQYF. In DNA form, the CDR3 reads TGTGCCAGCGGCGGGACACCTCAAGAGACCCAGTACTTC.

The chain combines TRBV12-3 or TRBV12-4 with TRBJ1-1, with D hard to call. Trimming cost V 6 bases and J 7 bases, with 15 bases left between them. The CDR3 runs to 13 residues. CDR3 region: CASSLLGVVEAFF. The CDR3 DNA follows: TGTGCCAGCAGCCTCCTCGGGGTGGTTGAAGCTTTCTTT.

The V gene is TRBV4-1, the J gene TRBJ2-7; D unresolved. The germline V and J ends were trimmed by 2 bases and 3 bases, with 8 bases remaining between them. This CDR3 region has 13 residues. Germline V gives CDR1 MGHRA, CDR2 YSYEKL. As DNA, the CDR3 is TGCGCCAGCAGCCAACTCACCATCTACGAGCAGTACTTC. Protein sequence: CASSQLTIYEQYF.

The gene calls are TRBV7-4 and TRBJ2-4; weak D call: TRBD1 (5 bases). Germline assignment: CDR1 SGHVT and CDR2 SQSDAQ. The CDR3 has 21 residues. V was clipped by 1 base and J by 0 bases, with 25 bases between them. For the CDR3, the DNA is TGTGCCAGCAGCTTAGGGTTTAAGGACATCGCTGATGTACTAGCCAAAAACATTCAGTACTTC. This gives the protein CASSLGFKDIADVLAKNIQYF.

The gene calls are TRBV6-2 or TRBV6-3 and TRBJ2-7; D may be TRBD1 (5 bases). Trimming pared 6 bases from V and 1 base from J, leaving 13 bases between. The CDR3 is made up of 14 amino acids. CDR1 and CDR2 (germline): MNHEY, SVGEGT. The CDR3 loop is CASSASRVSYEQYF. CDR3 nucleotides: TGTGCCAGCAGCGCTTCCAGGGTATCCTACGAGCAGTACTTC.